A selection of T cell receptor beta chains follows, all from one sample in a study of T cells after somatic rescue of genetic block. The data were produced by immunoSEQ multiplex PCR, yet TCRdb's version contains in-frame clones alone and is incomplete. The profile shows tens of thousands of clones, approximately 90% of them singletons. Specimen: peripheral blood mononuclear cells (PBMCs). The receptors come from a man aged 25-45 years. Each CDR3 is given with its conserved first and last residue. The D gene is left open where the match is weak. Clone size is given for some rows only: seen once, a few or many times, or a class if the clone is expanded.

v_gene: TRBV6-5; j_gene: TRBJ2-7; abundance: NA; d_gene: NA; CDR3nt: TGTGCCAGCAGTTACTCGTACACCCTCTACGAGCAGTACTTC; CDR3aa: CASSYSYTLYEQYF
v_gene: TRBV9; j_gene: TRBJ2-3; abundance: NA; d_gene: TRBD2; CDR3nt: TGTGCCAGCAGCGTGGCTAGCGGCTACTACACAGATACGCAGTATTTT; CDR3aa: CASSVASGYYTDTQYF
v_gene: TRBV19; j_gene: TRBJ2-1; abundance: NA; d_gene: TRBD1; CDR3nt: TGTGCCAGTAGCACCGCGCCGCGGACAGGCTGGTCCTACAATGAGCAGTTCTTC; CDR3aa: CASSTAPRTGWSYNEQFF
v_gene: TRBV13; j_gene: TRBJ2-1; abundance: NA; d_gene: TRBD1; CDR3nt: TGTGCCTGCGGGACAGGGGACAGTGAGCAGTTCTTC; CDR3aa: CACGTGDSEQFF
v_gene: TRBV5-6; j_gene: TRBJ2-3; abundance: NA; d_gene: TRBD2; CDR3nt: TGTGCCAGCAGCGGACTAGCGGGAAACACAGATACGCAGTATTTT; CDR3aa: CASSGLAGNTDTQYF
v_gene: TRBV5-4; j_gene: TRBJ2-7; abundance: once; d_gene: NA; CDR3nt: TGTGCCAGCAGCTTAAGGGGAAGGTATCACGAGCAGTACTTC; CDR3aa: CASSLRGRYHEQYF
v_gene: TRBV5-1; j_gene: TRBJ2-5; abundance: NA; d_gene: NA; CDR3nt: TGCGCCAGCAGATTGGACAGTACGAGAAAGACCCAGTACTTC; CDR3aa: CASRLDSTRKTQYF
v_gene: TRBV5-1; j_gene: TRBJ2-2; abundance: NA; d_gene: NA; CDR3nt: TGCGCCAGCAGCTTGACCGGGCCCACCGGGGAGCTGTTTTTT; CDR3aa: CASSLTGPTGELFF
v_gene: TRBV5-1; j_gene: TRBJ2-5; abundance: NA; d_gene: NA; CDR3nt: TGCGCCAGCAGCCCCCGGGGGCGGGAGACCCAGTACTTC; CDR3aa: CASSPRGRETQYF
v_gene: TRBV27; j_gene: TRBJ1-1; abundance: NA; d_gene: NA; CDR3nt: TGTGCCAGCAGCACGCTATTCGGACGGTCGAACACTGAAGCTTTCTTT; CDR3aa: CASSTLFGRSNTEAFF
v_gene: TRBV7-6; j_gene: TRBJ1-4; abundance: NA; d_gene: TRBD1; CDR3nt: TGTGCCAGCAGCTCGTACAGGGGGGATAATGAAAAACTGTTTTTT; CDR3aa: CASSSYRGDNEKLFF
v_gene: TRBV19; j_gene: TRBJ1-1; abundance: NA; d_gene: NA; CDR3nt: TGTGCCAGTAGTATAAACACTGAAGCTTTCTTT; CDR3aa: CASSINTEAFF
v_gene: TRBV13; j_gene: TRBJ2-7; abundance: NA; d_gene: NA; CDR3nt: TGTGCCAGCAGCTTATTCCGATACGAGCAGTACTTC; CDR3aa: CASSLFRYEQYF
v_gene: TRBV15; j_gene: TRBJ2-7; abundance: NA; d_gene: NA; CDR3nt: TGTGCCACCAGCAGAGGGGGCCACTCCTACGAGCAGTACTTC; CDR3aa: CATSRGGHSYEQYF
v_gene: TRBV6-4; j_gene: TRBJ2-7; abundance: NA; d_gene: TRBD2; CDR3nt: TGTGCCAGCATCATCAGCGGGAGGGGTTACTACGAGCAGTACTTC; CDR3aa: CASIISGRGYYEQYF
v_gene: TRBV4-1; j_gene: TRBJ2-3; abundance: NA; d_gene: TRBD2; CDR3nt: TGCGCCAGCAGCCTACCCGCTAGCGGGCGACGCCACTATACGCAGTATTTT; CDR3aa: CASSLPASGRRHYTQYF
v_gene: TRBV15; j_gene: TRBJ2-3; abundance: NA; d_gene: TRBD1; CDR3nt: TGTGCCACCAGCTCTCGACAGGGTTTGGGGACAGATACGCAGTATTTT; CDR3aa: CATSSRQGLGTDTQYF
v_gene: TRBV19; j_gene: TRBJ2-7; abundance: once; d_gene: NA; CDR3nt: TGTGCCAGTGGCCCTTCACAGGACTACGAGCAGTACTTC; CDR3aa: CASGPSQDYEQYF
v_gene: TRBV10-3; j_gene: TRBJ2-2; abundance: NA; d_gene: TRBD2; CDR3nt: TGTGCCATCAGTTTGGGACTAGCGGGGGACCGGAACACCGGGGAGCTGTTTTTT; CDR3aa: CAISLGLAGDRNTGELFF
v_gene: TRBV6-5; j_gene: TRBJ1-3; abundance: NA; d_gene: NA; CDR3nt: TGTGCCAGCAGGGTGGGAGGCTCTGGAAACACCATATATTTT; CDR3aa: CASRVGGSGNTIYF
v_gene: TRBV28; j_gene: TRBJ2-7; abundance: NA; d_gene: NA; CDR3nt: TGTGCCAGCAGTTCAGGGTTTACCTACGAGCAGTACTTC; CDR3aa: CASSSGFTYEQYF
v_gene: TRBV7-2; j_gene: TRBJ2-3; abundance: NA; d_gene: NA; CDR3nt: TGTGCCAGCCAAGACCCGGGACTCCCTCCGTATTTT; CDR3aa: CASQDPGLPPYF
v_gene: TRBV18; j_gene: TRBJ2-2; abundance: NA; d_gene: NA; CDR3nt: TGTGCCAGCTCACCACAAGGAACCGGGGAGCTGTTTTTT; CDR3aa: CASSPQGTGELFF
v_gene: TRBV4-3; j_gene: TRBJ1-2; abundance: once; d_gene: NA; CDR3nt: TGCGCCAGCAACCTCCGGGAGGGGCCCTACACCTTC; CDR3aa: CASNLREGPYTF
v_gene: TRBV19; j_gene: TRBJ1-1; abundance: NA; d_gene: NA; CDR3nt: TGTGCCAGTACTTTTCAGGGGTCGGGCACTGAAGCTTTCTTT; CDR3aa: CASTFQGSGTEAFF
v_gene: TRBV29-1; j_gene: TRBJ2-1; abundance: few; d_gene: NA; CDR3nt: TGCAGCGTTGAGGCCGCAGTCCATGAGCAGTTCTTC; CDR3aa: CSVEAAVHEQFF
v_gene: TRBV28; j_gene: TRBJ2-3; abundance: NA; d_gene: NA; CDR3nt: TGTGCCAGCAGTCCCGCGGGCGGGGGCACAGATACGCAGTATTTT; CDR3aa: CASSPAGGGTDTQYF
v_gene: TRBV7-6; j_gene: TRBJ1-6; abundance: NA; d_gene: NA; CDR3nt: TGTGCCAGCAGCTTATCTGGGGGATCCCTCCACTTT; CDR3aa: CASSLSGGSLHF
v_gene: TRBV27; j_gene: TRBJ2-1; abundance: NA; d_gene: NA; CDR3nt: TGTGCCAGCAGTTCCACCAAGAGCTCCTACAATGAGCAGTTCTTC; CDR3aa: CASSSTKSSYNEQFF
v_gene: TRBV5-4; j_gene: TRBJ2-2; abundance: NA; d_gene: TRBD2; CDR3nt: TGTGCCAGCAGTCCTCGGACTAGCGGAGGTCGCACCGGGGAGCTGTTTTTT; CDR3aa: CASSPRTSGGRTGELFF
v_gene: TRBV15; j_gene: TRBJ2-7; abundance: NA; d_gene: NA; CDR3nt: TGTGCCACCAGCAAAGGCCCCTACGAGCAGTACTTC; CDR3aa: CATSKGPYEQYF
v_gene: TRBV25-1; j_gene: TRBJ2-7; abundance: NA; d_gene: NA; CDR3nt: TGTGCCAGCAGTGGCCCCGGGAGAGGGTACTACGAGCAGTACTTC; CDR3aa: CASSGPGRGYYEQYF
v_gene: TRBV11-1; j_gene: TRBJ2-3; abundance: NA; d_gene: TRBD1; CDR3nt: TGTGCCAGCAGCACAAGACAGGGGGCGCGCACAGATACGCAGTATTTT; CDR3aa: CASSTRQGARTDTQYF
v_gene: TRBV18; j_gene: TRBJ2-7; abundance: NA; d_gene: TRBD2; CDR3nt: TGTGCCAGCTCGCGGGGACTAGCGGGAGGGGTTCCCTACGAGCAGTACTTC; CDR3aa: CASSRGLAGGVPYEQYF
v_gene: TRBV6-5; j_gene: TRBJ2-3; abundance: NA; d_gene: NA; CDR3nt: TGTGCCAGCAGTTACACCGGACGCAGCACAGATACGCAGTATTTT; CDR3aa: CASSYTGRSTDTQYF
v_gene: TRBV7-6; j_gene: TRBJ2-2; abundance: NA; d_gene: NA; CDR3nt: TGTGCCAGCAGCCGAAAAAACACCGGGGAGCTGTTTTTT; CDR3aa: CASSRKNTGELFF
v_gene: TRBV5-1; j_gene: TRBJ2-7; abundance: NA; d_gene: NA; CDR3nt: TGCGCCAGCAGCAGGGGGAGCTCCTACGAGCAGTACTTC; CDR3aa: CASSRGSSYEQYF
v_gene: TRBV27; j_gene: TRBJ2-6; abundance: NA; d_gene: NA; CDR3nt: TGTGCCAGCAGTTTAGGGGGGATTGGGGCCAACGTCCTGACTTTC; CDR3aa: CASSLGGIGANVLTF
v_gene: TRBV6-5; j_gene: TRBJ1-5; abundance: NA; d_gene: TRBD1; CDR3nt: TGTGCCAGCAGTGCACAGGGGTATAGCAATCAGCCCCAGCATTTT; CDR3aa: CASSAQGYSNQPQHF
v_gene: TRBV5-4; j_gene: TRBJ2-5; abundance: NA; d_gene: NA; CDR3nt: TGTGCCAGCAGCTTGGCCAGCCAAGAGACCCAGTACTTC; CDR3aa: CASSLASQETQYF
v_gene: TRBV19; j_gene: TRBJ1-2; abundance: NA; d_gene: TRBD1; CDR3nt: TGTGCCAGTAATGCGCGACAGGGCGCTAACTATGGCTACACCTTC; CDR3aa: CASNARQGANYGYTF
v_gene: TRBV7-2; j_gene: TRBJ2-5; abundance: NA; d_gene: NA; CDR3nt: TGTGCCAGCAGCCCGGTGAAGCTTCCGGAGACCCAGTACTTC; CDR3aa: CASSPVKLPETQYF
v_gene: TRBV7-2; j_gene: TRBJ2-3; abundance: NA; d_gene: NA; CDR3nt: TGTGCCAGCAGAAGATCCCGGAACGGAAACACAGATACGCAGTATTTT; CDR3aa: CASRRSRNGNTDTQYF
v_gene: TRBV7-9; j_gene: TRBJ1-1; abundance: NA; d_gene: TRBD1; CDR3nt: TGTGCCAGCAGCGCAGACCAGGGGGCTGACACTGAAGCTTTCTTT; CDR3aa: CASSADQGADTEAFF